The text below deals with one T cell receptor (beta chain). The source of the sample is a study of blood T cell repertoires in COVID-19. For the study at large: Sample material is recorded as cDNA or gDNA derived from T cells, B-cell-depleted T cells, or PBMCs.

In the original processing: Nucleated cell counts were estimated from reference gene primer amplification. Sequenced by immunoSEQ multiplex PCR; TCRdb stores in-frame clones only, minus some. V, J and clone size are taken as reported in that table, and D and trimming were inferred from the DNA itself. Of some 340,000 clones in the sample, about 87% were seen once. The receptor was isolated from a young woman who had recovered from COVID-19. Material: PBMCs or T cells enriched from blood (not recorded which).

CDR3 residues: CASSSAGRNTGELFF. The CDR3 region has the DNA TGTGCCAGCAGTTCAGCGGGGCGAAACACCGGGGAGCTGTTTTTT. The chain uses TRBV6-5 and TRBJ1-3, with TRBD2 matching over 7 bases. The DNA end lines up better with TRBJ2-2; the J call may be wrong. Germline values: CDR1 MNHEY, CDR2 SVGAGI. The length of the CDR3 is 15 residues.